The 16 T cell receptor beta chains below come from one sample, sequenced in a study of control samples from healthy donors and cancer patients (dated by TCRdb to the early 2020s). Receptor libraries were prepared by the immunoSEQ multiplex PCR assay. Held by TCRdb, this immuneACCESS table contains in-frame sequences only and omits some clones. Under half of the omission traces to an unresolved V gene where checked; the cause of the rest is unknown. For this sample there are about 110,000 clones; approximately 84% appear just once. In total, the top ten clones hold approximately 6.7% of the sample. What was sequenced was blood. The receptors were gathered from a man aged 18 to 35 in good health.

The CDR3 loop is CASSYSSSGTYEQYF. In nucleotides, the CDR3 is TGTGCCAGCAGTTACTCCAGTTCCGGTACCTACGAGCAGTACTTC. The V call is TRBV6-5, the J call TRBJ2-7, with D unresolved. The CDR3 sequence is 15 residues long. Trimming removed 0 bases from V and 2 bases from J, with 11 bases in between. Germline V gene sequence: CDR1 MNHEY, CDR2 SVGAGI.

On this clone itself: Relative to the germline gene, one junction end is altered; a read error may explain this. J is TRBJ2-5 and V is TRBV6-5, with D unresolved. Germline-derived CDR1 and CDR2 are MNHEY and SVGAGI. The CDR3 covers 13 residues. CDR3 residues: CASRFPGKETRYF. The CDR3, as DNA: TGTGCCAGCAGGTTCCCAGGAAAAGAGACCCGGTACTTC.

The genes are TRBV6-5 and TRBJ2-1, with D uncertain. V was cut by 6 bases and J by 0 bases, with 9 bases left in between. Per the germline V gene, CDR1 is MNHEY and CDR2 is SVGAGI. The CDR3 covers 14 residues. The CDR3 coding sequence is TGTGCCAGCAGCCGGTATAGCTCCTACAATGAGCAGTTCTTC. The encoded protein is CASSRYSSYNEQFF.

The chain links TRBV5-4 to TRBJ2-7; D may match TRBD1 or TRBD2 (5 bases each). The CDR3 runs to 15 residues. Germline V gene data show CDR1 as SGHNT and CDR2 as YYREEE (reference sequence). Trimming shortened V by 0 bases and J by 2 bases, and 12 bases separated the two germline ends. CDR3 nucleotide sequence: TGTGCCAGCAGCTTGGCGAGGGACGGACCCTACGAGCAGTACTTC. It is translated as CASSLARDGPYEQYF.

The chain carries TRBV27 and TRBJ1-6; 7 bases fit TRBD1. There are 16 residues in the CDR3. The V segment lost 6 bases and the J segment 1 base; nucleotides outside the gene matches: 6. Germline V gives CDR1 MNHEY, CDR2 SMNVEV (reference sequence). The CDR3 region has the DNA TGTGCCAGCAGAGCGACAGGGTCTTCCTATAATTCACCCCTCCACTTT. Protein product: CASRATGSSYNSPLHF.

This rearrangement joins TRBV6-5 to TRBJ1-2; no reliable D call. Trimming shortened V by 6 bases and J by 5 bases, and 19 bases separated the two germline ends. Germline V gene lookup returns CDR1 MNHEY and CDR2 SVGAGI. This CDR3 has 15 residues. CDR3 coding DNA: TGTGCCAGCAGCCCCGAGGCTGGGAGGAGGTATGGCTACACCTTC. This codes for CASSPEAGRRYGYTF.

The V and J genes are TRBV18 and TRBJ2-3, with D maybe TRBD1 (5 bases). This CDR3 has 12 residues. V shed 1 base and J shed 15 bases, with 14 bases lying between them. Germline CDR1 reads KGHSH; CDR2 reads LQKENI. The CDR3 nucleotides are TGTGCCAGCTCACCACGTGGGCAGGGTGGATATTTT. This gives the protein CASSPRGQGGYF. The full variable domain, its missing parts supplied by reference TRBV18 and TRBJ2-3, is NAGVMQNPRHLVRRRGQEARLRCSPMKGHSHVYWYRQLPEEGLKFMVYLQKENIIDESGMPKERFSAEFPKEGPSILRIQQVVRGDSAAYFCASSPRGQGGYFGPGTRLTVL.

This chain uses TRBV30 with TRBJ2-3; 8 bases are shared with TRBD2. V was clipped by 3 bases and J by 5 bases; unmatched bases: 7. The CDR3 sequence is 14 residues long. The V gene's germline CDR1 is GTSNPN and CDR2 SVGIG (reference sequence). The CDR3 sequence is CAWRPGLGKDTQYF. The CDR3 DNA follows: TGTGCCTGGAGGCCGGGACTAGGAAAAGATACGCAGTATTTT.

J is TRBJ1-3 and V is TRBV3-1 (or the pseudogene TRBV3-2), with a tentative D call TRBD1 (5 bases). V gave up 1 base and J gave up 0 bases, with 10 bases separating them. Germline values: CDR1 LGHDT, CDR2 YNNKEL (reference sequence). This CDR3 spans 16 amino acids. For the CDR3, the DNA is TGTGCCAGCAGCCAAGCCGGGGGGATCTCTGGAAACACCATATATTTT. It encodes CASSQAGGISGNTIYF.

The genes are TRBV5-5 and TRBJ1-6; D is undetermined. The CDR3 runs 17 residues. Germline CDR1 SGHKS, CDR2 YYEKEE (reference sequence). V shed 1 base and J shed 8 bases, with 19 bases lying between them. CDR3 in amino acids: CASSLHRFPESDSPLHF. The CDR3 bases are TGTGCCAGCAGCTTGCATCGTTTTCCCGAATCGGATTCACCCCTCCACTTT.

V and J are TRBV5-1 and TRBJ2-1; 14 bases fit TRBD2. The CDR3 covers 17 residues. The germline CDR1 and CDR2 sequences are SGHRS and YFSETQ. After removal of 4 bases from V and 4 bases from J, the junction contained 7 bases not matched to a gene. CDR3 protein: CASSPGLAGAFYNEQFF. The CDR3 DNA is TGCGCCAGCAGCCCGGGACTAGCGGGGGCCTTTTACAATGAGCAGTTCTTC.

This clone was detected a few times. This sequence joins TRBV6-5 and TRBJ1-1, with D uncertain. The length of the CDR3 is 13 residues. With 6 bases removed from V and 5 bases from J, the gap between germline ends came to 13 bases. The V gene's germline CDR1 is MNHEY and CDR2 SVGAGI. The CDR3 DNA follows: TGTGCCAGCAGAGGTAGGCAGAGGACTGAAGCTTTCTTT. Translating it yields CASRGRQRTEAFF.

The chain is built from TRBV4-3 and TRBJ2-7; D gene unclear. Per the germline V gene, CDR1 is LGHNA and CDR2 is YSLEER. This CDR3 is 13 amino acids long. Trimming stripped 0 bases from V and 10 bases from J, with 13 bases between. For the CDR3, the DNA is TGCGCCAGCAGCCAAGAGAGTTGGGGTCTACAGTACTTC. Protein sequence: CASSQESWGLQYF.

V gene TRBV10-3 combines with J gene TRBJ2-7; D ambiguous. Germline V CDR1 and CDR2: ENHRY, SYGVKD. The CDR3 runs to 13 residues. The V gene lost 0 bases and the J gene lost 3 bases, with 6 bases spanning the gap. CDR3 region: CAISESKIYEQYV. The CDR3 coding sequence is TGTGCCATCAGTGAGTCTAAAATCTACGAGCAGTACGTC.

The rearrangement links TRBV27 to TRBJ1-5, with 9 bases lining up with TRBD1. The CDR3 covers 18 residues. Germline V gene sequence: CDR1 MNHEY, CDR2 SMNVEV (reference sequence). Unmatched junction bases numbered 14, after V lost 4 bases and J lost 4 bases. CDR3 loop: CASSSLTGGAVRNQPQHF. CDR3 DNA: TGTGCCAGCAGTTCATTAACAGGGGGCGCGGTTCGGAATCAGCCCCAGCATTTT.

V is TRBV6-5 and J is TRBJ2-3; possible D gene TRBD1, 5 bases. V lost 2 bases, J lost 3 bases, and 9 bases lay in between. Germline CDR1 is MNHEY and CDR2 is SVGAGI. CDR3 length: 14 amino acids. The CDR3 region is CASSYTPGTDTQYF. The CDR3 coding sequence is TGTGCCAGCAGTTACACACCAGGGACAGATACGCAGTATTTT.